This entry describes one T cell receptor (beta chain). Its matching antigen is unknown. This entry is derived from a study of Graves' ophthalmopathy and Graves' hyperthyroidism. Diagnosis was based on clinical symptoms, serum thyroxine, TRAb, thyroid ultrasound and orbital computed tomography. The PBMCs originated from roughly 10 ml of fresh peripheral blood. Whole-study findings and limits: Blood also contained most of the expanded thyroid clonotypes above 0.001 frequency.

The sequenced template was RNA, covering the TCR beta CDR3 region. Scientists carried out first-round RT-PCR using HTBI primers and then a second-round multiplex PCR. From the multiplex PCR reads, TCRdb called clonotypes with MiXCR, one entry per CDR3 protein. Counted here are 350,000 to 450,000 distinct CDR3 sequences, 20% to 25% occurring once; the ten biggest clones make up roughly 3%. The V gene lost 0 bases and the J gene lost 4 bases, with 9 bases spanning the gap. The CDR3 extends over 14 amino acids. Germline-derived CDR1 and CDR2 are SNHLY and FYNNEI. The sequence derives from a young woman with stable Graves' hyperthyroidism. The chain has TRBV2 and TRBJ1-2; no reliable D call. Material for sequencing was peripheral blood. The CDR3 nucleotides are TGTGCCAGCAGTGAAGCAGGCCTGGGCTATGGCTACACCTTC. The encoded protein is CASSEAGLGYGYTF.